Given below is one T cell receptor (beta chain) in context. The data were obtained in a study of blood T cell repertoires in COVID-19. Germline V lookup: CDR1 SNHLY, CDR2 FYNNEI. V was shortened by 5 bases and J by 4 bases, with 11 bases between the two germline ends. This CDR3 is 13 amino acids long. The table came from immunoSEQ multiplex PCR; TCRdb's copy has only in-frame clones and leaves some out. The top ten clones hold about 3.9% of a sample with about 180,000 clones, 88% of them seen once. Sequenced sample: peripheral blood. The rearrangement joins TRBV2 to TRBJ2-5, with D possibly matching TRBD2 (5 bases). The clonotype was recovered from a woman in her twenties or thirties with acute or convalescent COVID-19. The CDR3 nucleotides are TGTGCCAGCAGTTGGGTTGCGGGAGAGACCCAGTACTTC. Translation: CASSWVAGETQYF.